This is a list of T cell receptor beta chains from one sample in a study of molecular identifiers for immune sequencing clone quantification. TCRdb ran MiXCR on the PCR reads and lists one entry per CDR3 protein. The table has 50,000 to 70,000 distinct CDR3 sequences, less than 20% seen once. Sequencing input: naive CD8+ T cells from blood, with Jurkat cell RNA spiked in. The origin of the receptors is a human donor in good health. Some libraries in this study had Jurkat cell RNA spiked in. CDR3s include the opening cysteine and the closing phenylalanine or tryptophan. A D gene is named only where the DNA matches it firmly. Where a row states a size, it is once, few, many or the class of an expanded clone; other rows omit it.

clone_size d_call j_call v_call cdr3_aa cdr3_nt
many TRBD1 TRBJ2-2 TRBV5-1 CASSPRGKEAGELFF TGCGCCAGCAGCCCCAGGGGGAAGGAGGCCGGGGAGCTGTTTTTT
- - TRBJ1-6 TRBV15 CATSRDRPDSPLHF TGTGCCACCAGCAGAGACCGTCCGGATTCACCCCTCCACTTT
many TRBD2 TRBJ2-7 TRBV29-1 CSVAGTSGSYEQYF TGCAGCGTCGCCGGGACTAGCGGGAGTTACGAGCAGTACTTC
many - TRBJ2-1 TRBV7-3 CASSQLVNNEQFF TGTGCCAGCAGCCAACTAGTGAACAATGAGCAGTTCTTC
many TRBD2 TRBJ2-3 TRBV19 CASSWGLAGSWDGADTQYF TGTGCCAGTAGTTGGGGACTAGCGGGATCCTGGGATGGGGCAGATACGCAGTATTTT
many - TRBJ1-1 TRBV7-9 CASSSSEYYMNTEAFF TGTGCCAGCAGCTCCTCGGAGTACTATATGAACACTGAAGCTTTCTTT
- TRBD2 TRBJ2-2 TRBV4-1 CASSHRGPSGLTGELFF TGCGCCAGCAGCCATCGAGGGCCTAGCGGCCTAACCGGGGAGCTGTTTTTT
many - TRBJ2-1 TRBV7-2 CASSLTRNEQFF TGTGCCAGCAGCCTAACCCGGAATGAGCAGTTCTTC
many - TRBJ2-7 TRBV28 CASSLTSSREQYF TGTGCCAGCAGTTTAACGTCATCCCGGGAGCAGTACTTC
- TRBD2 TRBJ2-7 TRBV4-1 CASSQASGAPYEQYF TGCGCCAGCAGCCAAGCTAGCGGAGCCCCCTACGAGCAGTACTTC
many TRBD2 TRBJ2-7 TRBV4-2 CASSQGLAGPYEQYF TGTGCCAGCAGCCAAGGACTAGCGGGACCCTACGAGCAGTACTTC
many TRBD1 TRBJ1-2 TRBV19 CASSHGQAPFYGYTF TGTGCCAGTAGTCACGGACAGGCTCCCTTCTATGGCTACACCTTC
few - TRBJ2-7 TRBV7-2 CASSLDRYVQYF TGTGCCAGCAGCTTAGACAGATACGTGCAGTACTTC
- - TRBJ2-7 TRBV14 CASSQGMTEQYF TGTGCCAGCAGCCAAGGCATGACCGAGCAGTACTTC
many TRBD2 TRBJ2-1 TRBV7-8 CASSLVSGSGNEQFF TGTGCCAGCAGCTTAGTTAGCGGGAGTGGCAATGAGCAGTTCTTC
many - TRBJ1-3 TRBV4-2 CASKSELDSGVSGNTIYF TGTGCCAGCAAGTCGGAACTGGACAGCGGGGTATCTGGAAACACCATATATTTT
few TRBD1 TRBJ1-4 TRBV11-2 CASSLINWAGGQFF TGTGCCAGCAGCTTAATCAATTGGGCAGGGGGTCAGTTTTTT
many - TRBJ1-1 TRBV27 CASSLLYTVNTEAFF TGTGCCAGCAGTCTCCTGTATACAGTGAACACTGAAGCTTTCTTT
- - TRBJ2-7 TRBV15 CATSRSESYEQYF TGTGCCACCAGCAGGTCCGAATCCTACGAGCAGTACTTC
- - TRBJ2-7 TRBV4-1 CASSRPSGAYEQYF TGCGCCAGCAGCCGCCCGTCAGGGGCCTACGAGCAGTACTTC
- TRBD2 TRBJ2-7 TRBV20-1 CSARTRGGPSYEQYF TGCAGTGCTAGAACCCGGGGGGGGCCCTCCTACGAGCAGTACTTC
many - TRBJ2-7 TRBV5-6 CASSLVRTYEQYF TGTGCCAGCAGCTTGGTGCGGACCTACGAGCAGTACTTC
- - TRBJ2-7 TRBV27 CASRYLDEQYF TGTGCCAGCAGGTACCTAGACGAGCAGTACTTC
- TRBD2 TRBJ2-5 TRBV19 CASSIEAIAGVETQYF TGTGCCAGTAGTATAGAGGCAATAGCGGGAGTAGAGACCCAGTACTTC
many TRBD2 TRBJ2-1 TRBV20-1 CSARNMGLAAREEQFF TGCAGTGCCCGCAACATGGGACTAGCGGCCAGGGAGGAGCAGTTCTTC
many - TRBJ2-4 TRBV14 CASSQDLRIQYF TGTGCCAGCAGCCAAGATCTGCGCATTCAGTACTTC
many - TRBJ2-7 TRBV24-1 CAIAPGPRSYEQYF TGTGCCATCGCCCCGGGACCCCGCTCCTACGAGCAGTACTTC
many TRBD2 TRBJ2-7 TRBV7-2 CASSLVLDGGANEQYF TGTGCCAGCAGCTTAGTCTTGGACGGGGGGGCCAACGAGCAGTACTTC
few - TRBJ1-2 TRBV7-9 CASSLATGLSYGYTF TGTGCCAGCAGCTTAGCGACTGGGCTATCCTATGGCTACACCTTC
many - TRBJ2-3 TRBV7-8 CASSPLRTTSTDTQYF TGTGCCAGCAGCCCACTCAGGACTACTAGCACAGATACGCAGTATTTT
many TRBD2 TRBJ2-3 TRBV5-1 CASSSKSAGGFTDTQYF TGCGCCAGCAGCTCTAAATCCGCGGGAGGGTTCACAGATACGCAGTATTTT
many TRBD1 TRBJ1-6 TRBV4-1 CASSEQGVLLHF TGCGCCAGCAGCGAACAGGGGGTTCTCCTCCACTTT
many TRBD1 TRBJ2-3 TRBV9 CASSTQGQGARDTQYF TGTGCCAGCAGCACCCAAGGACAGGGGGCCAGAGATACGCAGTATTTT
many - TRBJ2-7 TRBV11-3 CASSLEAGSPLLEQYF TGTGCCAGCAGCTTAGAGGCAGGTAGCCCTCTTTTGGAGCAGTACTTC
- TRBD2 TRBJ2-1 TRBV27 CASGLAGGPEQFF TGTGCCAGCGGACTAGCGGGAGGTCCGGAGCAGTTCTTC
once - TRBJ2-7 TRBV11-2 CASSLGSGDEQYF TGTGCCAGCAGCTTAGGTTCTGGGGACGAGCAGTACTTC
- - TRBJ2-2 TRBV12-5 CASGYRAGELFF TGTGCTAGTGGGTACAGGGCCGGGGAGCTGTTTTTT
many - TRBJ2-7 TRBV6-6 CASSQGPSYEQYF TGTGCCAGCAGTCAGGGACCGTCTTACGAGCAGTACTTC
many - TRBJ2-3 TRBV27 CASSLGVVSYTDTQYF TGTGCCAGCAGTTTAGGCGTCGTCAGCTACACAGATACGCAGTATTTT
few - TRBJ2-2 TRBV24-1 CTTSKRSNTGELFF TGTACCACCAGTAAGCGGTCGAACACCGGGGAGCTGTTTTTT